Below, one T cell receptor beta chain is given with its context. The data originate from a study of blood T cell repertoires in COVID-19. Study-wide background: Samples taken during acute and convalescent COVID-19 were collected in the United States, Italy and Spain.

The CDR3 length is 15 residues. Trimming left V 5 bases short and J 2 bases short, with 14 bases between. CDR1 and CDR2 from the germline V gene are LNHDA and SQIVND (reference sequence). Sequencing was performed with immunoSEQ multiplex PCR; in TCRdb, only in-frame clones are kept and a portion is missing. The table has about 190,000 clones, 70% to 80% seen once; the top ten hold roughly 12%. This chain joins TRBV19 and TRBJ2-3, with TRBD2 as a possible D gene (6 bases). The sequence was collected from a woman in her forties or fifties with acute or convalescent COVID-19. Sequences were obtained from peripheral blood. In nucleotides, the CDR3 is TGTGCCAGTAGTCCCACTCCGGGGGACACAGATACGCAGTATTTT. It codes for CASSPTPGDTDTQYF.